Listed below are T cell receptor beta chains from one sample, sequenced in a study of blood T cell repertoires in COVID-19. Measured with immunoSEQ multiplex PCR; TCRdb has only the in-frame clones, and not every one. This table holds over 70,000 clones, around nine tenths found once. Sequencing was performed on peripheral blood. The receptors come from a human donor in a cohort sampled during active COVID-19. Both conserved end residues are part of each CDR3. The D gene is left open where the match is weak. Some rows mark clone size as missing; the rest say once, few, many or name a class of expanded clone.

TRBV7-2	TRBJ1-1	17	.	.	CASSLGGGTIRRSEAFF	TGTGCCAGCAGCTTAGGGGGGGGGACTATTCGAAGGTCTGAAGCTTTCTTT
TRBV4-1	TRBJ1-5	15	.	few	CASSQDSLSNQPQHF	TGCGCCAGCAGCCAAGATTCACTTAGCAATCAGCCCCAGCATTTT
TRBV7-2	TRBJ2-7	15	TRBD2	.	CASRQTSGVGYEQYF	TGTGCCAGCAGGCAGACTAGCGGGGTGGGATACGAGCAGTACTTC
TRBV7-8	TRBJ2-1	13	TRBD2	few	CASSYLAGNEQFF	TGTGCCAGCAGTTACTTAGCGGGCAATGAGCAGTTCTTC
TRBV5-1	TRBJ2-5	14	.	.	CASSLEDSQETQYF	TGCGCCAGCAGCTTGGAGGACAGTCAAGAGACCCAGTACTTC
TRBV30	TRBJ1-4	15	TRBD1	.	CAYSSPGTDNEKLFF	TGTGCCTATTCCAGTCCCGGGACAGACAATGAAAAACTGTTTTTT
TRBV5-4	TRBJ2-6	16	.	.	CASSSVGGTGANVLTF	TGTGCCAGCAGCTCGGTCGGTGGTACCGGGGCCAACGTCCTGACTTTC
TRBV7-9	TRBJ2-7	16	TRBD1	.	CASSLVPTGTTYEQYF	TGTGCCAGCAGCTTAGTACCGACAGGGACCACCTACGAGCAGTACTTC
TRBV25-1	TRBJ1-6	16	.	.	CASSDGGFSYNSPLHF	TGTGCCAGCAGTGATGGCGGATTCTCCTATAATTCACCCCTCCACTTT
TRBV6-5	TRBJ1-1	11	.	.	CASRRSSEAFF	TGTGCCAGCAGGCGTTCGAGTGAAGCTTTCTTT
TRBV4-1	TRBJ2-7	17	TRBD2	.	CASSQASSGIRSYEQYF	TGCGCCAGCAGCCAAGCGTCCAGCGGGATCCGTTCCTACGAGCAGTACTTC
TRBV29-1	TRBJ2-7	17	.	.	CSVEDFPPGQYRLEQYF	TGCAGCGTTGAAGATTTCCCCCCTGGACAGTACCGCCTAGAGCAGTACTTC
TRBV20-1	TRBJ2-6	14	.	.	CSASGAAGANVLTF	TGCAGTGCTAGTGGGGCAGCCGGGGCCAACGTCCTGACTTTC
TRBV19	TRBJ2-1	15	TRBD1	.	CASRAGTGINNEQFF	TGTGCCAGTAGAGCCGGGACAGGGATCAACAATGAGCAGTTCTTC
TRBV7-3	TRBJ2-2	16	TRBD1	.	CASSLGQGRWTGELFF	TGTGCCAGCAGCCTGGGACAGGGGAGGTGGACCGGGGAGCTGTTTTTT
TRBV2	TRBJ1-1	13	TRBD1	few	CASTLRGDTEAFF	TGTGCCAGCACCCTCAGGGGGGACACTGAAGCTTTCTTT
TRBV7-2	TRBJ1-2	13	TRBD1	.	CASSLILQGFSTF	TGTGCCAGCAGCTTAATTTTACAGGGGTTTTCTACCTTC
TRBV9	TRBJ1-3	15	TRBD1	.	CASSYRTGTGNTIYF	TGTGCCAGCAGCTATAGGACAGGGACCGGAAACACCATATATTTT
TRBV19	TRBJ2-3	14	TRBD1	.	CASADRGSEDTQYF	TGTGCCAGTGCAGACAGGGGCTCCGAAGATACGCAGTATTTT
TRBV12-3/TRBV12-4	TRBJ2-7	13	TRBD1	.	CASNRGSSNEQYF	TGTGCCAGCAACAGGGGTTCGTCCAACGAGCAGTACTTC
TRBV28	TRBJ2-7	15	TRBD2	.	CASSLPGGSSYEQYF	TGTGCCAGCAGTTTACCCGGCGGGAGCTCCTACGAGCAGTACTTC
TRBV6-5	TRBJ1-1	14	.	once	CASTPPRGDTEAFF	TGTGCCAGCACCCCGCCTCGGGGGGACACTGAAGCTTTCTTT
TRBV3-1/TRBV3-2	TRBJ2-1	15	.	.	CASSQDRIRGNEQFF	TGTGCCAGCAGCCAAGATAGGATACGGGGAAATGAGCAGTTCTTC
TRBV18	TRBJ2-1	16	TRBD2	.	CASSPLGRTSYNEQFF	TGTGCCAGCTCACCACTCGGGAGGACGTCCTACAATGAGCAGTTCTTC
TRBV25-1	TRBJ1-1	15	.	.	CASSEYRRKNTEAFF	TGTGCCAGCAGTGAATATCGCAGGAAGAACACTGAAGCTTTCTTT
TRBV6-4	TRBJ2-7	12	.	few	CASICGSSEQYF	TGTGCCAGCATCTGCGGGTCGTCCGAGCAGTACTTC
TRBV18	TRBJ2-3	14	TRBD2	once	CASSPREWTDTQYF	TGTGCCAGCTCACCGCGGGAGTGGACAGATACGCAGTATTTT
TRBV9	TRBJ1-3	16	TRBD1	.	CASSVTTGGSGNTIYF	TGTGCCAGCAGCGTAACAACAGGGGGCTCTGGAAACACCATATATTTT
TRBV5-1	TRBJ2-3	14	TRBD2	.	CASSFGLAKDTQYF	TGCGCCAGCAGCTTCGGACTAGCGAAAGATACGCAGTATTTT
TRBV18	TRBJ2-1	15	.	.	CASSPRRDSGNEQFF	TGTGCCAGCTCACCACGCAGGGACTCCGGCAATGAGCAGTTCTTC
TRBV30	TRBJ1-5	15	TRBD1	.	CAWSLQGARNQPQHF	TGTGCCTGGAGCTTACAGGGGGCAAGGAATCAGCCCCAGCATTTT
TRBV7-3	TRBJ2-7	15	.	.	CASSLTGGGLYEQYF	TGTGCCAGCAGCTTAACGGGGGGGGGCCTCTACGAGCAGTACTTC
TRBV7-7	TRBJ2-1	16	.	.	CASSSTDSFAYNEQFF	TGTGCCAGCAGCTCAACTGACAGCTTTGCCTACAATGAGCAGTTCTTC
TRBV21-1	TRBJ2-1	15	.	.	CASSSGDREHNEQFF	TGTGCCAGCAGTTCCGGTGACAGGGAGCACAATGAGCAGTTCTTC
TRBV11-3	TRBJ2-2	18	TRBD1	once	CASSPRPGQGLSTGELFF	TGTGCCAGCAGCCCGCGGCCGGGACAGGGGTTGAGTACCGGGGAGCTGTTTTTT
TRBV5-1	TRBJ2-1	15	TRBD1	.	CASSPGQGLNNEQFF	TGCGCCAGCAGCCCCGGACAGGGTCTAAACAATGAGCAGTTCTTC
TRBV4-1	TRBJ2-7	16	TRBD1	.	CASSLQPGQGADEQYF	TGCGCCAGCAGCCTTCAGCCGGGACAGGGGGCGGACGAGCAGTACTTC
TRBV15	TRBJ2-7	14	.	once	CATSRALGRVEQYF	TGTGCCACCAGCAGAGCTTTGGGCAGGGTCGAGCAGTACTTC
TRBV7-3	TRBJ2-3	14	.	.	CASSLSGQADTQYF	TGTGCCAGCAGCTTAAGCGGGCAGGCAGATACGCAGTATTTT
TRBV21-1	TRBJ1-2	15	.	.	CASSKPTNANYGYTF	TGTGCCAGCAGCAAACCAACAAACGCTAACTATGGCTACACCTTC
TRBV5-1	TRBJ1-6	16	TRBD1	.	CASSFGQGNYNSPLHF	TGCGCCAGCAGCTTTGGACAGGGGAATTATAATTCACCCCTCCACTTT
TRBV27	TRBJ2-6	17	.	.	CASSFVQGLSGANVLTF	TGTGCCAGCAGTTTCGTACAGGGCTTGTCTGGGGCCAACGTCCTGACTTTC
TRBV9	TRBJ2-3	15	TRBD2	.	CASSVERGVTDTQYF	TGTGCCAGCAGCGTAGAGCGGGGGGTCACAGATACGCAGTATTTT
TRBV11-2	TRBJ2-5	14	.	.	CASSSYREQETQYF	TGTGCCAGCAGCTCCTACAGGGAACAAGAGACCCAGTACTTC
TRBV4-3	TRBJ2-7	16	.	.	CASSQDWPGDVGEQYF	TGCGCCAGCAGCCAAGATTGGCCAGGGGACGTTGGCGAGCAGTACTTC
TRBV18	TRBJ2-3	15	TRBD1	.	CASSSRQGGTDTQYF	TGTGCCAGCTCATCTAGACAGGGGGGCACAGATACGCAGTATTTT
TRBV24-1	TRBJ1-2	17	TRBD1	.	CATSPTGGTGTRYGYTF	TGTGCCACCAGCCCAACAGGCGGGACAGGGACGAGGTATGGCTACACCTTC
TRBV28	TRBJ2-7	17	.	.	CASSNRGGVQFSYEQYF	TGTGCCAGCAGCAATCGTGGCGGGGTACAATTCTCCTACGAGCAGTACTTC
TRBV4-2	TRBJ1-1	15	TRBD1	.	CASSQDKQGGIEAFF	TGTGCCAGCAGCCAAGATAAACAGGGGGGGATAGAAGCTTTCTTT
TRBV7-2	TRBJ2-1	13	TRBD1	once	CASSMGQGNEQFF	TGTGCCAGCAGCATGGGACAGGGGAATGAGCAGTTCTTC